The 27 T cell receptor beta chains presented below share a single source sample, sequenced in a study of blood T cell repertoires in COVID-19. Generated by immunoSEQ multiplex PCR, the TCRdb table keeps only in-frame clones and is missing some. The sample lists approximately 88,000 clones, about three quarters occurring once. The sequenced material came from peripheral blood. These receptors were obtained from a man between 45 and 60 years old who had recovered from COVID-19.

This CDR3 is CASETGGSNTIYF. DNA of the CDR3: TGTGCCTCCGAGACAGGGGGTTCAAACACCATATATTTT. The chain links TRBV19 to TRBJ1-3; 9 bases map to TRBD1. Germline V CDR1 and CDR2: LNHDA, SQIVND (reference sequence). V shed 11 bases and J 6 bases; nucleotides not matched to a gene: 8. The CDR3 totals 13 residues. Full variable domain (outside the CDR3, taken from reference TRBV19 and TRBJ1-3): DGGITQSPKYLFRKEGQNVTLSCEQNLNHDAMYWYRQDPGQGLRLIYYSQIVNDFQKGDIAEGYSVSREKKESFPLTVTSAQKNPTAFYLCASETGGSNTIYFGEGSWLTVV.

The V and J genes are TRBV5-4 and TRBJ1-5; 7 bases line up with TRBD1. V lost 4 bases to trimming and J lost 9 bases; unmatched junction nucleotides: 7. The CDR3 has 13 residues. Germline CDR1 reads SGHNT; CDR2 reads YYREEE (reference sequence). DNA for the CDR3: TGTGCCAGCAGCCAGGGGGACGGGAGGCCCCAGCATTTT. Translated: CASSQGDGRPQHF.

The chain carries TRBV3-1 (or the pseudogene TRBV3-2) and TRBJ2-5; D is ambiguous. V shed 9 bases and J shed 5 bases, with 16 bases lying between them. The CDR3 extends over 13 amino acids. Germline V lookup: CDR1 LGHDT, CDR2 YNNKEL (reference sequence). The DNA for the CDR3 is TGTGCCAGTGAATTGAGGCCTCACGAGACCCAGTACTTC. This codes for CASELRPHETQYF.

This sequence joins TRBV14 and TRBJ2-1; 7 bases match TRBD2. J was trimmed by 7 bases and V by 5 bases; bases with no gene match: 11. The CDR3 extends over 15 amino acids. In germline, CDR1 is SGHDN, CDR2 FVKESK. CDR3 sequence (DNA): TGTGCCAGCAGCTACTTGGGGAGGGCTGCTAATGAGCAGTTCTTC. This codes for CASSYLGRAANEQFF.

The rearrangement uses TRBV7-2 and TRBJ1-2, with D hard to call. This CDR3 contains 13 residues. The V gene's germline CDR1 is SGHTA and CDR2 FQGNSA. Trimming took 4 bases from V and 8 from J, leaving 14 bases between them. CDR3 sequence reads: CASSWRGSEGYTF. In nucleotides, the CDR3 is TGTGCCAGCAGCTGGAGAGGCTCAGAAGGCTACACCTTC.

The CDR3 reads CASSLGAGAYQPQHF. The CDR3 DNA follows: TGTGCCAGCAGCTTAGGGGCAGGGGCCTATCAGCCCCAGCATTTT. The chain uses TRBV7-6 and TRBJ1-5; perhaps TRBD1 as D (6 bases). CDR1 and CDR2 (germline): SGHVS, FNYEAQ. The CDR3 covers 15 residues. The V end lost 1 base, the J end lost 5 bases, and 12 bases lay between the germline ends.

The chain carries TRBV25-1 and TRBJ1-3; TRBD1 agrees at 7 bases. The V segment lost 7 bases and the J segment 2 bases; nucleotides outside the gene matches: 8. CDR1 is MGHDK, CDR2 SYGVNS, per germline. CDR3 length equals 15 residues. In nucleotides, the CDR3 is TGTGCCAGCAAAACCGACAGGGCGGCTGGAAACACCATATATTTT. Translating gives CASKTDRAAGNTIYF.

V gene TRBV5-1 combines with J gene TRBJ1-1; D is ambiguous. Germline V gene data show CDR1 as SGHRS and CDR2 as YFSETQ. The V end lost 1 base, the J end lost 0 bases, and 13 bases lay between the germline ends. CDR3 length equals 16 residues. CDR3 in amino acids: CASSLTESHMNTEAFF. The CDR3, as DNA: TGCGCCAGCAGCTTGACAGAGTCTCACATGAACACTGAAGCTTTCTTT.

The rearrangement links TRBV19 to TRBJ1-5, with 7 bases aligning to TRBD1. Germline V gene lookup returns CDR1 LNHDA and CDR2 SQIVND (reference sequence). V dropped 8 bases and J dropped 5; count of bases not matched to a gene: 9. This CDR3 has 14 amino acids. The CDR3 bases are TGTGCCAGTGCGGACAGGCCGACAGATCAGCCCCAGCATTTT. Its translation is CASADRPTDQPQHF.

The rearrangement uses TRBV18 and TRBJ2-5; 7 bases align to TRBD1. The CDR3 sequence is 14 residues long. Germline V gene sequence: CDR1 KGHSH, CDR2 LQKENI. The trim removed 0 bases at V and 5 bases at J, leaving 3 bases unmatched. The CDR3 loop reads CASSPPDRRETQYF. The DNA of the CDR3 is TGTGCCAGCTCACCACCGGACAGGCGGGAGACCCAGTACTTC.

This clone was detected a few times. J is TRBJ2-1 and V is TRBV6-6; TRBD1 matches 7 bases. Germline trimming cut 4 bases from V and 6 bases from J; bases unmatched to any gene: 9. The CDR3 has 15 amino acids. Germline CDR1 and CDR2: MNHNY and SVGAGI (reference sequence). In nucleotides, the CDR3 is TGTGCCAGCAGTTCCCCGACAGGGCGCCGCAATGAGCAGTTCTTC. Translation: CASSSPTGRRNEQFF.

The J gene is TRBJ2-1, the V gene TRBV4-1, with TRBD2 matching 8 bases. V was clipped by 1 base and J by 5 bases; unmatched bases: 4. Germline lookup yields CDR1 MGHRA and CDR2 YSYEKL. The CDR3 runs 15 residues. The DNA of the CDR3 is TGCGCCAGCAGCCAAGCGGGGGGGTCCCACAATGAGCAGTTCTTC. Translated, it gives CASSQAGGSHNEQFF.

The CDR3 here is CASSDPGQNSPLHF. The CDR3 DNA sequence: TGTGCCAGCAGCGATCCGGGACAGAATTCACCCCTCCACTTT. This chain uses TRBV11-2 with TRBJ1-6; 7 bases map to TRBD1. Unmatched junction bases numbered 5, after V lost 5 bases and J lost 7 bases. This CDR3 region has 14 residues. Germline V gene lookup returns CDR1 SGHAT and CDR2 FQNNGV.

Points on this clone: The sample holds other DNA sequences that translate to the same CDR3. The J gene is TRBJ2-1, the V gene TRBV5-1; possible D gene TRBD2, 5 bases. Germline V gene sequence: CDR1 SGHRS, CDR2 YFSETQ. CDR3 length equals 15 residues. Trimming stripped 0 bases from V and 2 bases from J, with 9 bases between. The CDR3 DNA follows: TGCGCCAGCAGCTTGGTGGGGAGCCCCTACAATGAGCAGTTCTTC. It specifies CASSLVGSPYNEQFF.

This chain links TRBV4-1 with TRBJ2-1, with 12 bases fitting TRBD2. Germline V gives CDR1 MGHRA, CDR2 YSYEKL. CDR3 length equals 17 residues. V was pared by 0 bases and J by 4 bases, with 4 bases of the junction left unmatched. In DNA, the CDR3 is TGCGCCAGCAGCCAAGATTGGGGACTAGCGGGTTACAATGAGCAGTTCTTC. This encodes CASSQDWGLAGYNEQFF.

As DNA, the CDR3 is TGTGCCAGCAGTTCCCGAACTAGCGGTAGCTCCTACGAGCAGTACTTC. This translates into CASSSRTSGSSYEQYF. This chain joins TRBV28 and TRBJ2-7, with 8 positions matching TRBD2. V shed 4 bases and J 0 bases; nucleotides not matched to a gene: 8. Germline V gene sequence: CDR1 MDHEN, CDR2 SYDVKM. The CDR3 runs to 16 residues.

The gene calls are TRBV24-1 and TRBJ2-1; 7 nucleotides agree with TRBD2. V was clipped by 9 bases and J by 5 bases; unmatched bases: 9. The CDR3 loop spans 14 amino acids. Per the germline V gene, CDR1 is KGHDR and CDR2 is SFDVKD. The CDR3 spells CATSPGRGDNEQFF. CDR3 DNA sequence: TGTGCCACCTCCCCGGGGAGGGGTGACAATGAGCAGTTCTTC.

This rearrangement joins TRBV28 to TRBJ2-7; perhaps TRBD2 as D (6 bases). CDR1 is MDHEN and CDR2 is SYDVKM in the germline V gene. Trimming shortened V by 4 bases and J by 6 bases, and 19 bases separated the two germline ends. CDR3 size: 15 residues. CDR3 DNA sequence: TGTGCCAGCAGTTCTCGGGACTTTCTGCAGGGCGAGCAGTACTTC. It translates to CASSSRDFLQGEQYF.

This clone was seen just once. This chain joins TRBV2 and TRBJ2-4; D is perhaps TRBD2 (6 bases). Trimming cost V 6 bases and J 3 bases, with 18 bases left between them. The CDR3 sequence is 16 residues long. Germline lookup yields CDR1 SNHLY and CDR2 FYNNEI. CDR3 loop: CASRELRRDFKNIQYF. The CDR3 coding sequence is TGTGCCAGCAGGGAGCTCCGGAGGGATTTCAAAAACATTCAGTACTTC.

The chain combines TRBV7-2 with TRBJ2-1; D is perhaps TRBD2 (5 bases). The germline V gene encodes CDR1 SGHTA and CDR2 FQGNSA. Trimming left V 5 bases short and J 7 bases short, with 12 bases between. The length of the CDR3 is 13 residues. This CDR3 reads CASSLARGNEQFF. The CDR3 DNA is TGTGCCAGCAGCCTCGCCCGAGGGAATGAGCAGTTCTTC.

The chain recombines TRBV7-2 with TRBJ2-7; TRBD2 aligns across 7 bases. The germline CDR1 and CDR2 sequences are SGHTA and FQGNSA. Germline trimming cut 5 bases from V and 2 bases from J; bases unmatched to any gene: 12. The CDR3 runs to 16 residues. CDR3 sequence reads: CASSLAGGTVAYEQYF. CDR3 DNA: TGTGCCAGCAGCCTGGCCGGGGGGACCGTAGCCTACGAGCAGTACTTC.

This chain uses TRBV11-1 with TRBJ1-2, with TRBD1 matching 9 bases. V was pared by 5 bases and J by 2 bases, with 3 bases of the junction left unmatched. The CDR3 is made up of 14 amino acids. Germline V CDR1 and CDR2: SGHAT, FQDESV (reference sequence). The CDR3 region has the DNA TGTGCCAGCAGCCCTGGACAGGGGAACTATGGCTACACCTTC. Translating gives CASSPGQGNYGYTF. The variable domain in full, with the rest retrieved from reference TRBV11-1 and TRBJ1-2, is EAEVAQSPRYKITEKSQAVAFWCDPISGHATLYWYRQILGQGPELLVQFQDESVVDDSQLPKDRFSAERLKGVDSTLKIQPAELGDSAMYLCASSPGQGNYGYTFGSGTRLTVV.

The chain couples TRBV2 to TRBJ1-1; 8 bases are a match to TRBD1. V trimming: 6 bases; J trimming: 4 bases; junction bases outside the gene matches: 10. This CDR3 has 15 residues. Germline V gene sequence: CDR1 SNHLY, CDR2 FYNNEI. This CDR3 is CASRPWTGLATEAFF. CDR3 bases: TGTGCCAGCAGACCCTGGACAGGGCTTGCCACTGAAGCTTTCTTT.

This chain links TRBV10-3 with TRBJ1-1, with D maybe TRBD1 (6 bases). CDR1 and CDR2 (germline): ENHRY, SYGVKD. CDR3 length: 11 amino acids. Trimming pared 11 bases from V and 1 base from J, leaving 8 bases between. CDR3 amino acids: CASRGNTEAFF. CDR3 nucleotides: TGTGCCTCCAGGGGGAACACTGAAGCTTTCTTT.

This chain connects TRBV9 to TRBJ2-2; TRBD2 is a possible D gene (6 bases). This CDR3 region has 15 residues. Trimming cost V 1 base and J 1 base, with 8 bases left between them. CDR1 is SGDLS and CDR2 is YYNGEE in the germline V gene. CDR3 sequence (DNA): TGTGCCAGCAGCGTAAGCGGGCAGAACACCGGGGAGCTGTTTTTT. Amino acids: CASSVSGQNTGELFF.

The chain couples TRBV12-3 or TRBV12-4 to TRBJ1-1; TRBD1 agrees at 9 bases. J gave up 6 bases and V 5 bases, and 1 base lay outside the gene matches. There are 12 residues in the CDR3. The CDR3 DNA reads as TGTGCCAGCAGTACAGGGGGCGCTGAAGCTTTCTTT. Amino acids: CASSTGGAEAFF.

In nucleotides, the CDR3 is TGTGCCAGCAGTCGACAAGGGGCGGACACTGAAGCTTTCTTT. Translation: CASSRQGADTEAFF. V gene TRBV27 combines with J gene TRBJ1-1, with D perhaps TRBD1 (5 bases). Germline V CDR1 and CDR2: MNHEY, SMNVEV (reference sequence). Trimming removed 5 bases from V and 3 bases from J, with 13 bases in between. There are 14 residues in the CDR3.